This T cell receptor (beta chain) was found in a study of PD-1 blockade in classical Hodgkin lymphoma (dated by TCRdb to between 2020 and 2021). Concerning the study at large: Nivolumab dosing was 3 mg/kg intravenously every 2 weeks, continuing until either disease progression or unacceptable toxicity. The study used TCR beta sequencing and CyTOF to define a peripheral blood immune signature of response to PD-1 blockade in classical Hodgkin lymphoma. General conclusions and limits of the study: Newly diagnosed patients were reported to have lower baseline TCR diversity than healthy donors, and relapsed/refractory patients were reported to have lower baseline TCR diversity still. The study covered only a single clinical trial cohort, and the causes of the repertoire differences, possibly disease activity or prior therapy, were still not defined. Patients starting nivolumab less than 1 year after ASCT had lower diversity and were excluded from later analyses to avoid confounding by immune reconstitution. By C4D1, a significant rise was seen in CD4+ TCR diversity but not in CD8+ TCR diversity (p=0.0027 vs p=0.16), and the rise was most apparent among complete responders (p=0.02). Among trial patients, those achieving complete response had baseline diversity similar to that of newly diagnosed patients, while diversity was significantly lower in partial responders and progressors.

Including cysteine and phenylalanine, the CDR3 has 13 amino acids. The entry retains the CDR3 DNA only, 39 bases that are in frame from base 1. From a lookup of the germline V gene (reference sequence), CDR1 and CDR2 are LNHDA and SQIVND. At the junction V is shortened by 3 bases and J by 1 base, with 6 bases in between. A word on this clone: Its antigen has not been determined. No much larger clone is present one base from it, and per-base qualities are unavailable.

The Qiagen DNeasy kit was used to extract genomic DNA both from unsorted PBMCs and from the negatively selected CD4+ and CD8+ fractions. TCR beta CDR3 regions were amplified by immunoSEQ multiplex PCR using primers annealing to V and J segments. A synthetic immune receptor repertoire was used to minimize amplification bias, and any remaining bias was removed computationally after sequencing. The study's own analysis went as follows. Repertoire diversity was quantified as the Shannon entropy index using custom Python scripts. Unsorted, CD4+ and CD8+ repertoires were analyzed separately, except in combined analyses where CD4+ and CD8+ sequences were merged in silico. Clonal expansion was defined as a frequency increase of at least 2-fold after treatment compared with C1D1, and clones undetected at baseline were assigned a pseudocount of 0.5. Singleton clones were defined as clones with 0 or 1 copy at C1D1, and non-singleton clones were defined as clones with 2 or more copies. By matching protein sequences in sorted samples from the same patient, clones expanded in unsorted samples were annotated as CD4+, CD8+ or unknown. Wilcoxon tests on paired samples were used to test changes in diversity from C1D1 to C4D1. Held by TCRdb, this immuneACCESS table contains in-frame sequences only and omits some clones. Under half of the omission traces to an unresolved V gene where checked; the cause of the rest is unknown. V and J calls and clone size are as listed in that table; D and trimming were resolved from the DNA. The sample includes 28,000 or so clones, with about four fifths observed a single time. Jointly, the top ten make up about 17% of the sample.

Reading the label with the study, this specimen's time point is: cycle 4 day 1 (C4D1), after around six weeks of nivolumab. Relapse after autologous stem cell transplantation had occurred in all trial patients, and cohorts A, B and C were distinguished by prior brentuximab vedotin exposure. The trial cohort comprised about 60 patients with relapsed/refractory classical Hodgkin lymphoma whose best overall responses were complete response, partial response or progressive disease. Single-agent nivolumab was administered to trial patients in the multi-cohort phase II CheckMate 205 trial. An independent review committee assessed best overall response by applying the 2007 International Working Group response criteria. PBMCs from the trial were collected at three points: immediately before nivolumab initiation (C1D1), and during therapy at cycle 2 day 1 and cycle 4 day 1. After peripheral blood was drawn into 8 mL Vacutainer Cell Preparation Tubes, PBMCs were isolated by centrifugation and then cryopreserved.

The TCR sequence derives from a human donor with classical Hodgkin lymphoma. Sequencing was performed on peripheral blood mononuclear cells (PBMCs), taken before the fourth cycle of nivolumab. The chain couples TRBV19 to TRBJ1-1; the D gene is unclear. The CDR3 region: CASSITPNTEAFF. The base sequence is TGTGCCAGTAGTATCACACCGAACACTGAAGCTTTCTTT.